The 19 T cell receptor beta chains presented below share a single source sample, sequenced in a study of blood T cell repertoires in COVID-19. Sequencing was performed with immunoSEQ multiplex PCR; in TCRdb, only in-frame clones are kept and a portion is missing. The sample lists 70,000 or so clones, around 89% occurring once. Sequencing used peripheral blood. Receptor source: a human donor in a cohort sampled during active COVID-19.

The chain carries TRBV12-5 and TRBJ2-3; the D is unclear. The CDR3 is 14 amino acids. The germline V gene has CDR1 LGHNT and CDR2 FRNRAP. V was pared by 8 bases and J by 0 bases, with 12 bases between. The CDR3 sequence: CASTLSGSTDTQYF. In DNA form, the CDR3 reads TGTGCTAGTACCCTATCGGGTAGCACAGATACGCAGTATTTT.

The genes are TRBV12-3 or TRBV12-4 and TRBJ1-1; D is unclear. The CDR3 contains 13 residues. Trimming removed 6 bases at V and 6 bases at J, with 14 bases between. The CDR3 region has the DNA TGTGCCAGCAGCATCCAGATTTACGCTGAAGCTTTCTTT. It specifies CASSIQIYAEAFF.

J is TRBJ2-1 and V is TRBV2, with 9 bases lining up with TRBD2. V lost 7 bases and J lost 15; bases outside the gene matches: 13. There are 13 residues in the CDR3. Germline V lookup: CDR1 SNHLY, CDR2 FYNNEI. The CDR3 DNA reads TGTGCCAGCAAATTGGGGCTAGCGGGAAGTGGGTTCTTC. Protein: CASKLGLAGSGFF.

This chain uses TRBV15 with TRBJ2-3, with D maybe TRBD2 (5 bases). Between the trimmed V and J ends, which lost 0 bases and 3 bases, there was a span of 13 bases. The germline CDR1 and CDR2 sequences are LNHNV and YYDKDF (reference sequence). CDR3 length: 16 amino acids. The CDR3 DNA follows: TGTGCCACCAGCAGAGATTTGAGGGAGAGGACAGATACGCAGTATTTT. This gives the protein CATSRDLRERTDTQYF.

The V gene is TRBV19, the J gene TRBJ2-1, with 14 bases lining up with TRBD2. The germline CDR1 and CDR2 sequences are LNHDA and SQIVND (reference sequence). The CDR3 covers 22 residues. The J segment lost 8 bases and the V segment lost 5 bases, leaving 26 bases of the junction unmatched. The CDR3 DNA sequence: TGTGCCAGTAGTGGGGGGGCCCCACCACCGGGACTAGCGGGGGCAAGTCAGGATGAGCAGTTCTTC. This gives the protein CASSGGAPPPGLAGASQDEQFF.

The genes are TRBV28 and TRBJ2-7, with 10 bases that match TRBD1. CDR1 is MDHEN and CDR2 is SYDVKM in the germline V gene. Losses at the gene ends were 5 bases for V and 3 bases for J; bases not matched to a gene: 1. The CDR3 totals 13 residues. CDR3 DNA sequence: TGTGCCAGCAGTGACAGGGGGCTCTACGAGCAGTACGTC. Its protein is CASSDRGLYEQYV.

This clone has just a few counts. The chain is built from TRBV28 and TRBJ2-4; 7 bases match TRBD1. This CDR3 contains 17 residues. V trimming: 6 bases; J trimming: 0 bases; junction bases outside the gene matches: 11. From germline, CDR1 is MDHEN and CDR2 SYDVKM. CDR3 coding DNA: TGTGCCAGCAGCTACTACGGGACAGACCTAGCCAAAAACATTCAGTACTTC. Translated: CASSYYGTDLAKNIQYF.

The chain uses TRBV19 and TRBJ2-1, with 7 bases fitting TRBD2. CDR3 length equals 16 residues. V lost 4 bases and J lost 0; bases outside the gene matches: 6. In germline, CDR1 is LNHDA, CDR2 SQIVND (reference sequence). The CDR3 DNA reads TGTGCCAGTAGTACCCGGGGAGGGAGCTCCTACAATGAGCAGTTCTTC. Amino acids: CASSTRGGSSYNEQFF.

The CDR3 DNA reads TGTGCCAGCAGTCCCGGGACAGGGGACACAGATACGCAGTATTTT. Translating gives CASSPGTGDTDTQYF. The chain couples TRBV6-4 to TRBJ2-3; 10 nucleotides line up with TRBD1. Unmatched junction bases numbered 4, after V lost 5 bases and J lost 2 bases. CDR3 length equals 15 residues. Per the germline V gene, CDR1 is MRHNA and CDR2 is SNTAGT.

Written as DNA, the CDR3 is TGTGCCAGCAGCTTAGGGGACAACACCTACGAGCAGTACGTC. This codes for CASSLGDNTYEQYV. J is TRBJ2-7 and V is TRBV13, with TRBD1 as a possible D gene (5 bases). The germline V gene encodes CDR1 PRHDT and CDR2 FYEKMQ (reference sequence). V shed 0 bases and J shed 2 bases, with 8 bases lying between them. There are 14 residues in the CDR3.

The V and J genes are TRBV3-1 (or the pseudogene TRBV3-2) and TRBJ2-2, with D uncertain. The germline CDR1 and CDR2 sequences are LGHDT and YNNKEL (reference sequence). This CDR3 has 14 residues. V was pared by 4 bases and J by 4 bases, with 10 bases between. Here the CDR3 DNA reads TGTGCCAGCAGCCCCCCATCCGGCACCGGGGAGCTGTTTTTT. Translation gives CASSPPSGTGELFF.

The chain recombines TRBV5-1 with TRBJ2-7, with 10 positions matching TRBD1. From germline, CDR1 is SGHRS and CDR2 YFSETQ. The CDR3 runs to 15 residues. The J segment lost 0 bases and the V segment lost 3 bases, leaving 3 bases of the junction unmatched. CDR3 DNA: TGCGCCAGCAGCTCAGGACAGGGGGGCTCCTACGAGCAGTACGTC. The encoded protein is CASSSGQGGSYEQYV.

The genes are TRBV5-6 and TRBJ2-7; TRBD1 matches 7 bases. CDR1 is SGHDT, CDR2 YYEEEE, per germline. This CDR3 contains 16 residues. Trimming removed 4 bases from V and 3 bases from J; junction bases left unmatched: 13. This CDR3 is CASSLLSGTAYYEQYF. Here the CDR3 DNA reads TGTGCCAGCAGCCTATTATCCGGGACAGCTTACTACGAGCAGTACTTC. The full variable domain, its missing parts supplied by reference TRBV5-6 and TRBJ2-7, is DAGVTQSPTHLIKTRGQQVTLRCSPKSGHDTVSWYQQALGQGPQFIFQYYEEEERQRGNFPDRFSGHQFPNYSSELNVNALLLGDSALYLCASSLLSGTAYYEQYFGPGTRLTVT.

The chain carries TRBV6-2 or TRBV6-3 and TRBJ2-7; tentative D call: TRBD1 (6 bases). CDR1 and CDR2 from the germline V gene are MNHEY and SVGEGT. Trimming stripped 6 bases from V and 3 bases from J, with 15 bases between. The CDR3 runs 14 residues. The CDR3 loop is CASSSPTGSYEQYV. The CDR3, as DNA: TGTGCCAGCAGCTCCCCCACAGGGAGCTACGAGCAGTACGTC.

This rearrangement joins TRBV28 to TRBJ2-7; D is perhaps TRBD1 (6 bases). This CDR3 is built from 13 residues. Germline-derived CDR1 and CDR2 are MDHEN and SYDVKM. The V and J ends lost 6 bases and 1 base respectively, with 10 bases between them. CDR3 sequence (DNA): TGTGCCAGCAGACGTACAGGGTCCTACGAGCAGTACTTC. It is translated as CASRRTGSYEQYF.

The chain employs TRBV6-5 and TRBJ2-1; TRBD1 agrees at 7 bases. The length of the CDR3 is 15 residues. Germline trimming cut 4 bases from V and 4 bases from J; bases unmatched to any gene: 7. Germline CDR1 reads MNHEY; CDR2 reads SVGAGI. The CDR3 region has the DNA TGTGCCAGCAGTTCCACCGGGACAGTTTACAATGAGCAGTTCTTC. Translated: CASSSTGTVYNEQFF.

The rearrangement links TRBV28 to TRBJ2-7, with unresolved D. In germline, CDR1 is MDHEN, CDR2 SYDVKM. The ends were cut back, 4 bases at V and 3 bases at J, with 4 bases in the middle. This CDR3 spans 11 amino acids. CDR3 sequence (DNA): TGTGCCAGCAGTTCCTTCTACGAGCAGTACTTC. It is translated as CASSSFYEQYF.

CDR3 DNA: TGTGCCAGCAGTGACGGGCCAGAAGGGCCCCAGCATTTT. Its protein product is CASSDGPEGPQHF. V and J are TRBV6-4 and TRBJ1-5; no clear D. The CDR3 contains 13 residues. The germline CDR1 and CDR2 sequences are MRHNA and SNTAGT. V gave up 2 bases and J gave up 9 bases, with 11 bases separating them.

This clone was detected once. The V gene is TRBV28, the J gene TRBJ2-2; TRBD1 aligns across 9 bases. The germline CDR1 and CDR2 sequences are MDHEN and SYDVKM. There are 18 residues in the CDR3. J was trimmed by 6 bases and V by 5 bases; bases with no gene match: 16. The CDR3 sequence: CASSLVLPGTGYSGELFF. The CDR3 nucleotides read TGTGCCAGCAGTCTGGTCCTCCCCGGGACAGGGTATTCCGGGGAGCTGTTTTTT.